This TCR beta chain was obtained from a study of blood T cell repertoires in COVID-19. As for the study in general: The United States, Italy and Spain supplied acute and convalescent COVID-19 samples. The analysed material was cDNA or gDNA that came from T cells, B-cell-depleted T cells, or PBMCs.

The sample holds a few counts of this clone. Trimming removed 0 bases from V and 1 base from J, with 2 bases in between. This CDR3 is 13 amino acids long. Per germline, CDR1 LGHDT and CDR2 YNNKEL (reference sequence). Per the study methods: By means of reference gene primer amplification, nucleated cell counts were estimated. Here immunoSEQ multiplex PCR was the method, and the copy in TCRdb shows in-frame clones only, minus some. That table gives V, J and clone size, and the DNA gave D and trimming. The sample shows about 150,000 clones, around four fifths of them seen only once. The V call is TRBV3-1 (or the pseudogene TRBV3-2), the J call TRBJ2-3, with D unresolved. The sample consisted of peripheral blood. The source is a human donor in a cohort sampled during active COVID-19. The CDR3 here is CASSQDCTDTQYF. In DNA form, the CDR3 reads TGTGCCAGCAGCCAAGACTGCACAGATACGCAGTATTTT.